This T cell receptor (beta chain) was sequenced during a study of T-cell reconstitution after alpha-beta-depleted transplantation in children. The sample holds many counts of this clonotype. The CDR3 covers 15 residues. J gave up 1 base and V 0 bases, and 0 bases lay outside the gene matches. Germline V gene sequence: CDR1 SGHRS, CDR2 YFSETQ. This sample's TCRbeta library carried unique molecular identifier barcodes. TCRdb re-derived calls from the PCR reads in MiXCR, one entry per CDR3 protein. The sample lists fewer than 350,000 distinct CDR3 sequences; roughly 9.1% were seen once. J is TRBJ1-5 and V is TRBV5-1, with 8 bases lining up with TRBD1. The sequencing used PBMCs, collected before TCRalphabeta/CD19-depleted stem cell transplant. This clonotype was sampled from a boy in the first two years of life with acute myeloid leukemia, due to receive a stem cell transplant. CDR3 sequence: CASSLGDRSNQPQHF. Written as DNA, the CDR3 is TGCGCCAGCAGCTTGGGGGACAGGAGCAATCAGCCCCAGCATTTT.